A selection of T cell receptor beta chains follows, all from one sample in a study of shared clonotypes between healthy human individuals. TCRdb's table, derived via immunoSEQ multiplex PCR, lists solely in-frame clones and lacks some. Of around 2,100,000 clones in the sample, about 95% are singletons; the top ten hold less than 1.5%. Sample: naive CD8+ T cells sorted from blood. These receptors all stem from a man between 18 and 29 years old in good health. CDR3s include the opening cysteine and the closing phenylalanine or tryptophan. The order of the fields is J gene, clone size, D gene, V gene, CDR3 length, CDR3 DNA, CDR3 protein. The D gene is left open where the match is weak. For some rows the clone size is stated as once, few or many, or as a class when expanded; others skip it.

J: TRBJ1-2; size: NA; D: NA; V: TRBV19; length: 16; DNA: TGTGCCAGTGCGATTACGCATACAGTAGGGAACTATGGCTACACCTTC; CDR3: CASAITHTVGNYGYTF
J: TRBJ2-1; size: NA; D: NA; V: TRBV6-4; length: 14; DNA: TGTGCCAGCAGTGAATTAGGTTGGGACAATGAGCAGTTCTTC; CDR3: CASSELGWDNEQFF
J: TRBJ1-1; size: NA; D: NA; V: TRBV7-3; length: 13; DNA: TGTGCCAGCAGCTCGGACAAGGGGACTGAAGCTTTCTTT; CDR3: CASSSDKGTEAFF
J: TRBJ1-5; size: NA; D: NA; V: TRBV5-6; length: 14; DNA: TGTGCCAGCAGCTCGAGATATAGCAATCAGCCCCAGCATTTT; CDR3: CASSSRYSNQPQHF
J: TRBJ2-3; size: once; D: NA; V: TRBV5-1; length: 15; DNA: TGCGCCAGCAGCTTGACAGGTTTTGGAACAGATACGCAGTATTTT; CDR3: CASSLTGFGTDTQYF
J: TRBJ2-3; size: NA; D: TRBD2; V: TRBV4-3; length: 16; DNA: TGCGCCAGCAGCCAAGACTTTAGCGGGAGACCAGATACGCAGTATTTT; CDR3: CASSQDFSGRPDTQYF
J: TRBJ2-1; size: NA; D: TRBD2; V: TRBV10-3; length: 17; DNA: TGTGCCATCAGTGAGCTCCTAGCGGGAGGGCCGAACAATGAGCAGTTCTTC; CDR3: CAISELLAGGPNNEQFF
J: TRBJ2-7; size: NA; D: NA; V: TRBV4-1; length: 13; DNA: TGCGCCAGCAGCCAGGGCACAGGGTACGAGCAGTACTTC; CDR3: CASSQGTGYEQYF
J: TRBJ2-1; size: NA; D: NA; V: TRBV11-2; length: 15; DNA: TGTGCCAGCAGACGGGGGCAGGGACTATACAATGAGCAGTTCTTC; CDR3: CASRRGQGLYNEQFF
J: TRBJ1-1; size: once; D: NA; V: TRBV20-1; length: 10; DNA: TGCAGTGCGAACAGTGGGGAAGCTTTCTTT; CDR3: CSANSGEAFF
J: TRBJ2-7; size: NA; D: NA; V: TRBV11-3; length: 13; DNA: TGTGCCAGCAGCCTTGCAAGCTCCTACGAGCAGTACTTC; CDR3: CASSLASSYEQYF
J: TRBJ2-1; size: NA; D: TRBD1; V: TRBV29-1; length: 16; DNA: TGCAGCGTTGAATTCAGGGACAGGGGGGAATACAATGAGCAGTTCTTC; CDR3: CSVEFRDRGEYNEQFF
J: TRBJ2-1; size: NA; D: NA; V: TRBV6-6; length: 14; DNA: TGTGCCAGCAGTTACTCTGTTGCGGGCAATGAGCAGTTCTTC; CDR3: CASSYSVAGNEQFF
J: TRBJ2-1; size: once; D: NA; V: TRBV7-7; length: 17; DNA: TGTGCTAGCAGCCCCCTTGCCGTATCTTGGGGGAACAATGAGCAGTTCTTC; CDR3: CASSPLAVSWGNNEQFF
J: TRBJ2-7; size: once; D: NA; V: TRBV7-3; length: 13; DNA: TGTGCCAGCAGCATGTCACCTTCCTACGAGCAGTACTTC; CDR3: CASSMSPSYEQYF
J: TRBJ1-2; size: NA; D: TRBD1; V: TRBV28; length: 16; DNA: TGTGCCAGCAGTACTCCTAGGGACAGGGGGCTCTATGGCTACACCTTC; CDR3: CASSTPRDRGLYGYTF
J: TRBJ1-2; size: NA; D: TRBD1; V: TRBV4-1; length: 15; DNA: TGCGCCAGCAGCCAAAAAACAGGGGACTTCTATGGCTACACCTTC; CDR3: CASSQKTGDFYGYTF
J: TRBJ2-7; size: NA; D: NA; V: TRBV29-1; length: 16; DNA: TGCAGATTTACGTGGGATTGGGCGGGATGGGGCTACGAGCAGTACTTC; CDR3: CRFTWDWAGWGYEQYF
J: TRBJ1-2; size: NA; D: NA; V: TRBV12-5; length: 16; DNA: TGTGCTAGTGACGGTCGGCGGAGGGGAACTAACTATGGCTACACCTTC; CDR3: CASDGRRRGTNYGYTF
J: TRBJ2-1; size: NA; D: TRBD2; V: TRBV11-2; length: 17; DNA: TGTGCCAGCAGCTTTGGGCAAGGCTCGGGGGGGTTGAATGAGCAGTTCTTC; CDR3: CASSFGQGSGGLNEQFF
J: TRBJ2-2; size: NA; D: TRBD2; V: TRBV19; length: 17; DNA: TGTGCCAGTAGGGAGACACGGGGAGGGAGGGACACCGGGGAGCTGTTTTTT; CDR3: CASRETRGGRDTGELFF
J: TRBJ2-2; size: NA; D: NA; V: TRBV9; length: 17; DNA: TGTGCCAGCAGCACCCCGCGAGCGGAGATAAACACCGGGGAGCTGTTTTTT; CDR3: CASSTPRAEINTGELFF
J: TRBJ1-5; size: NA; D: TRBD1; V: TRBV5-6; length: 14; DNA: TGTGCCAGCAGCTTGGCGACAGGGATCCAGCCCCAGCATTTT; CDR3: CASSLATGIQPQHF
J: TRBJ1-1; size: NA; D: NA; V: TRBV28; length: 14; DNA: TGTGCCAGCAGCCTGACAGGTATGAACACTGAAGCTTTCTTT; CDR3: CASSLTGMNTEAFF
J: TRBJ2-5; size: NA; D: TRBD2; V: TRBV9; length: 16; DNA: TGTGCCAGCAGCGCCGGGACTAGCGGGGACCAAGAGACCCAGTACTTC; CDR3: CASSAGTSGDQETQYF
J: TRBJ2-5; size: NA; D: NA; V: TRBV2; length: 13; DNA: TGTGCCAGCAGGGGTGGGGCTGAAGAGACCCAGTACTTC; CDR3: CASRGGAEETQYF
J: TRBJ1-3; size: NA; D: NA; V: TRBV9; length: 13; DNA: TGTGCCAGCAGCGTAGGGAGCGGAAACACCATATATTTT; CDR3: CASSVGSGNTIYF
J: TRBJ2-7; size: NA; D: NA; V: TRBV21-1; length: 15; DNA: TGTGCCAGCAGCAAATACGAAGGCAGGGCTGGCGAGCAGTACTTC; CDR3: CASSKYEGRAGEQYF
J: TRBJ2-5; size: NA; D: TRBD1; V: TRBV14; length: 15; DNA: TGTGCCAGCAGCCACGTGACAGGGGTTTCAGAGACCCAGTACTTC; CDR3: CASSHVTGVSETQYF
J: TRBJ2-7; size: NA; D: TRBD2; V: TRBV30; length: 12; DNA: TGTGCCTGTCTAGCGGGACCCTACGAGCAGTACTTC; CDR3: CACLAGPYEQYF
J: TRBJ1-5; size: NA; D: TRBD1; V: TRBV30; length: 20; DNA: TGTGCCTGGAGTTTGGCCTACGGGACAGGGGTTTTCGAGGGCAATCAGCCCCAGCATTTT; CDR3: CAWSLAYGTGVFEGNQPQHF
J: TRBJ2-5; size: NA; D: NA; V: TRBV13; length: 15; DNA: TGTGCCAGCAGCTTAAGAAGGCCAGGTAAGAAGACCCAGTACTTC; CDR3: CASSLRRPGKKTQYF
J: TRBJ2-7; size: NA; D: NA; V: TRBV7-6; length: 15; DNA: TGTGCCAGCAGCTTAGGAACAGGGTCGGGCTACGAGCAGTACTTC; CDR3: CASSLGTGSGYEQYF
J: TRBJ2-7; size: NA; D: TRBD1; V: TRBV6-6; length: 16; DNA: TGTGCCAGCAGTTACTCAGTGGACAGGGACCTGGGGGAGCAGTACTTC; CDR3: CASSYSVDRDLGEQYF
J: TRBJ2-1; size: NA; D: TRBD2; V: TRBV5-6; length: 13; DNA: TGTGCCAGCAGCTTGTCCCTAGCGGGGGAGCAGTTCTTC; CDR3: CASSLSLAGEQFF
J: TRBJ2-5; size: NA; D: TRBD2; V: TRBV27; length: 18; DNA: TGTGCCAGCAGTTTACGCCCTAGCGGGGGGCCGGAGGAAGAGACCCAGTACTTC; CDR3: CASSLRPSGGPEEETQYF
J: TRBJ1-2; size: NA; D: TRBD1; V: TRBV27; length: 13; DNA: TGTGCCAGCAGTCTCGGACAGGGGGCGGGCTACACCTTC; CDR3: CASSLGQGAGYTF
J: TRBJ2-2; size: NA; D: NA; V: TRBV7-6; length: 14; DNA: TGTGCCAGCAGCTTAGTCCCAGCCGCCGGGGAGCTGTTTTTT; CDR3: CASSLVPAAGELFF
J: TRBJ1-2; size: once; D: NA; V: TRBV30; length: 13; DNA: TGTGCCTGGCAAACCGAATCGGGGCGTGGCTACACCTTC; CDR3: CAWQTESGRGYTF
J: TRBJ2-7; size: NA; D: NA; V: TRBV6-5; length: 15; DNA: TGTGCCAGCAGCCCTGTCTCTGGATCTTCCTACGAGCAGTACTTC; CDR3: CASSPVSGSSYEQYF
J: TRBJ2-7; size: once; D: NA; V: TRBV28; length: 14; DNA: TGTGCCAGCAGTTTACAGGGAAATGGCTACGAGCAGTACTTC; CDR3: CASSLQGNGYEQYF
J: TRBJ2-7; size: NA; D: NA; V: TRBV7-6; length: 12; DNA: TGTGCCAGCAGCTATTCGGCTGGGGAGCAGTACTTC; CDR3: CASSYSAGEQYF
J: TRBJ2-7; size: NA; D: NA; V: TRBV6-1; length: 14; DNA: TGTGCCAGCAGTGAAATCTTTTTGTCCTACGAGCAGTACTTC; CDR3: CASSEIFLSYEQYF
J: TRBJ2-7; size: once; D: TRBD2; V: TRBV27; length: 17; DNA: TGTGCCAGCAGTCCGGCTTTAGTTAGCGGGCATTCCTACGAGCAGTACTTC; CDR3: CASSPALVSGHSYEQYF
J: TRBJ1-4; size: NA; D: NA; V: TRBV5-1; length: 14; DNA: TGCGCCAGCAGCTCTTATAGCCATAATGAAAAACTGTTTTTT; CDR3: CASSSYSHNEKLFF
J: TRBJ2-7; size: NA; D: NA; V: TRBV4-1; length: 14; DNA: TGCGCCAGCAGTCAGGACCACCCATCCTACGAGCAGTACTTC; CDR3: CASSQDHPSYEQYF
J: TRBJ2-3; size: NA; D: NA; V: TRBV9; length: 13; DNA: TGTGCCAGCAGCGTAGCCCGAAGTGTAACGCAGTATTTT; CDR3: CASSVARSVTQYF
J: TRBJ1-2; size: few; D: NA; V: TRBV2; length: 12; DNA: TGTGCCAGCAGGTCGGGCGGAAATGGCTACACCTTC; CDR3: CASRSGGNGYTF
J: TRBJ2-7; size: NA; D: NA; V: TRBV4-3; length: 17; DNA: TGCGCCAGCAGCCAAGATATGAGGGCGGGCCCAGGGGACGAGCAGTACTTC; CDR3: CASSQDMRAGPGDEQYF
J: TRBJ1-1; size: once; D: TRBD1; V: TRBV7-9; length: 17; DNA: TGTGCCAGCAGCTTAGTGTCACAGGGGGCGATGAACACTGAAGCTTTCTTT; CDR3: CASSLVSQGAMNTEAFF
J: TRBJ2-7; size: once; D: TRBD2; V: TRBV9; length: 15; DNA: TGTGCCAGCAGCGTAGGGCTAGCGGGAGGGGGCGAGCAGTACTTC; CDR3: CASSVGLAGGGEQYF
J: TRBJ1-3; size: NA; D: NA; V: TRBV30; length: 16; DNA: TGTGCCTGGAGTGTACCTACAGAGAGCTCTGGAAACACCATATATTTT; CDR3: CAWSVPTESSGNTIYF
J: TRBJ1-6; size: few; D: NA; V: TRBV30; length: 14; DNA: TGTGCCTGGAGTGTGGTCGGCGGGGGTTCACCCCTCCACTTT; CDR3: CAWSVVGGGSPLHF
J: TRBJ2-3; size: once; D: NA; V: TRBV29-1; length: 11; DNA: TGCAGCGCAAAGGAGACAGATACGCAGTATTTT; CDR3: CSAKETDTQYF
J: TRBJ1-1; size: NA; D: NA; V: TRBV30; length: 11; DNA: TGTGCCTGGAGTGTACAGGCTGAAGCTTTCTTT; CDR3: CAWSVQAEAFF
J: TRBJ2-7; size: NA; D: NA; V: TRBV4-3; length: 15; DNA: TGCGCCAGCAGGACCGGTTACCCACTTAACGACGAGCAGTACTTC; CDR3: CASRTGYPLNDEQYF
J: TRBJ2-7; size: once; D: TRBD2; V: TRBV19; length: 13; DNA: TGTGCCAGTAGCTTGCGGGAGGACTACGAGCAGTACTTC; CDR3: CASSLREDYEQYF
J: TRBJ2-7; size: NA; D: TRBD1; V: TRBV11-2; length: 15; DNA: TGTGCCAGCAGTCCTGCGGACAGGGATCGGTACGAGCAGTACTTC; CDR3: CASSPADRDRYEQYF
J: TRBJ2-7; size: NA; D: NA; V: TRBV28; length: 15; DNA: TGTGCCAGCACCCCCCGTGGGGCGGGTCACTACGAGCAGTACTTC; CDR3: CASTPRGAGHYEQYF